This T cell receptor beta chain was recovered during a study of shared clonotypes between healthy human individuals (dated by TCRdb to the early 2020s). Regarding the study in general: The cohort comprised a couple of women and a few men aged 18 to 49 years. Different laboratories and diverse techniques were used to prepare libraries and sequence TCR repertoires, to increase sequencing depth and limit assay-specific biases. Blood TCR repertoires of four to six healthy adults were deeply sequenced to estimate repertoire size and the extent of clonotype sharing between individuals. Between about 0.9 and 8.9 billion PBMCs per donor were obtained by leukapheresis. For each donor, three plates each were used for CD4 naive and CD4 memory, two plates were used for CD8 naive, and one plate was used for CD8 memory. The research as a whole found: Sampling was restricted to blood, and TCR repertoires in tissues likely differ from the TCR repertoires found in blood. The genetic and exposure-history diversity represented was limited by the small number of donors. Across a few donors, about 5% of naive CD4, 3% to 3.5% of naive CD8, approximately 2.5% of memory CD4, and around 0.4% of memory CD8 clonotypes were shared. Compared with non-shared clonotypes, clonotypes shared by all four sorted-subset donors had higher generation probabilities. Incomplete sequencing was indicated by rarefaction of sorted-subset datasets, despite the large sequencing depth. Pairwise subsampling indicated that sequencing depth was expected to affect the degree of clonotype sharing among donors. Larger estimated clonotype richness was generally found for naive subsets than for memory subsets.

The CDR3 has 16 amino acids, counting the end cysteine and phenylalanine. The read is trimmed to its CDR3 DNA, 48 bases read in frame from base 1. V is clipped by 6 bases and J by 0 bases, and the sequence between their germline boundaries is 15 bases long. Reading the germline V gene gives CDR1 SGHTA and CDR2 FQGTGA. Note on this clone: Which antigen it targets is not known. No base-level quality is on record; no much larger clone is a single base apart.

Using the deep immunoSEQ assay, multiplex PCR amplified TCR CDR3 regions from genomic DNA. Extracted genomic DNA from each cell subset was distributed evenly across all wells of several immunoSEQ 96-well plates, and each plate was treated as a replicate. For sorted subsets, each replicate PCR was loaded with approximately 0.2 ug genomic DNA, equivalent to approximately 33,000 T cell genomes. Purified libraries were quantified with a Qubit 3.0 fluorometer, sized on a Bioanalyzer 2100, and re-quantified with the KAPA Library Quantification kit. A separate single-read 150-cycle Illumina NextSeq 550 flow cell was used to sequence each immunoSEQ 96-well plate. The paper's processing steps were these. Because only junctional sequences without quality scores were contained in the immunoSEQ output, filtering matching that applied to full-length reads could not be performed. To assign V/J genes and CDR3, sequences were annotated using PyIR, a Python wrapper for IgBLAST v1.9, with IMGT germline references. Reads with weak V/J assignments (E-value above 1e-6), missing CDR3, stop codons, out-of-frame junctions, or ambiguous translated residues were removed. V3J clonotypes were defined as sequences sharing the same inferred V gene, J gene, and CDR3 amino acid sequence. To compute the percentage overlap between repertoires, the number of shared unique clonotypes was divided by the size of the smaller repertoire. Three approaches were used to assess repertoire richness: RTK rarefaction, the Chao1 estimator, and Recon v2.1 estimates of unobserved clonotypes. Generation probabilities for all TCRbeta clonotypes obtained by the gDNA method from a handful of donors were computed using OLGA. The table was pulled from immuneACCESS by TCRdb, which kept in-frame rearrangements only. Such tables lose some clones; where checked, under half of the loss comes from unresolved V genes, and the rest has no known cause. The V and J calls and clone size were taken over from that table, and D and trimming were inferred from the DNA. The sample includes about 1.5 million clones, with 95% to 99% observed a single time. The top ten hold 0.4% to 0.45% of the sample.

Donors were healthy HIV-negative adults with no recently reported acute infections or vaccinations. Every donor was a Caucasian adult living in Nashville, Tennessee, USA. CD4+ T cells were enriched through magnetic negative selection, after which naive cells were positively selected on CD45RA and the remaining negative fraction served as the memory subset. Blood was obtained by leukapheresis, after which PBMCs were separated by Ficoll-Histopaque density gradient centrifugation and cryopreserved in liquid nitrogen vapor phase. Analytical flow cytometry was used to check the purity and quantity of each magnetically sorted T cell population. Each sorted fraction had its genomic DNA isolated and then quantified by UV absorbance on a Nanodrop 2000c.

The sequencing input was naive CD4+ T cells sorted from blood. Interpreted using the paper, the cell subset or site label stands for: CD45RA+ positively selected. The clonotype was recovered from a man in his thirties or forties in good health. In this chain, TRBV7-3 is recombined with TRBJ2-1; the D call is possibly TRBD1 or TRBD2, each sharing 7 bases. The CDR3 loop reads CASSNRGGSSYNEQFF. In nucleotides, the sequence is TGTGCCAGCAGTAACAGGGGAGGGAGCTCCTACAATGAGCAGTTCTTC.